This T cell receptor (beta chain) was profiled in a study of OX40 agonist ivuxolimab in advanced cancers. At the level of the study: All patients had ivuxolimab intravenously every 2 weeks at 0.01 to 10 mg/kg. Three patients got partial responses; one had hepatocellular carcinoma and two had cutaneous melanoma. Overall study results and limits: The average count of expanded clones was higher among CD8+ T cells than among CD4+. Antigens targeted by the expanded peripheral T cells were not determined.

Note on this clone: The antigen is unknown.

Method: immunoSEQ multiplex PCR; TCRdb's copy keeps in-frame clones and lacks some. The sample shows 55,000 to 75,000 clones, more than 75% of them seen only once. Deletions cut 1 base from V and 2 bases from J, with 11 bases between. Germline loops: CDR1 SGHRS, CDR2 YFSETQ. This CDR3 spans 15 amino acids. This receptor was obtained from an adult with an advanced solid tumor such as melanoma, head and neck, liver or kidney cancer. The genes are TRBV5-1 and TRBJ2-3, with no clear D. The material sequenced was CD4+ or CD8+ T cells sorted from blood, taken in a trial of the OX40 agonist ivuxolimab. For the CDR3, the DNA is TGCGCCAGCAGCTTGCAGGCAGCTTACACAGATACGCAGTATTTT. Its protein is CASSLQAAYTDTQYF.